This T cell receptor beta chain was documented in a study of T cells in narcolepsy. Trimming stripped 3 bases from V and 2 bases from J, with 7 bases between. The CDR3 has 14 residues. CDR1 and CDR2 (germline): LNHDA, SQIVND (reference sequence). Sequencing was performed with immunoSEQ multiplex PCR; in TCRdb, only in-frame clones are kept and a portion is missing. The sample shows tens of thousands of clones, approximately 85% of them seen only once. Worth noting for this clone: Its antigen remains unidentified.

Findings and limits, study-wide: In some patient and control memory CD4+ samples, autoreactive clones were absent.

This rearrangement joins TRBV19 to TRBJ2-2; D gene uncertain. The sequence was collected from a human donor with narcolepsy. What was sequenced was CD45RA- memory CD4+ T cells from PBMCs. CDR3 region: CASSIQANTGELFF. Written as DNA, the CDR3 is TGTGCCAGTAGTATCCAGGCCAACACCGGGGAGCTGTTTTTT.